The rows below give T cell receptor beta chains drawn from one sample of a study of spatial heterogeneity in lung cancer. MiXCR, applied by TCRdb to the 5' RACE reads, yields one record per CDR3 protein. Found here are roughly 120,000 distinct CDR3 sequences, 12% of them singletons; the top ten hold roughly 15%. This specimen consisted of PBMCs, obtained at follow-up. The receptors stem from a male donor with early-stage non-small cell lung cancer. Each CDR3 is given with its conserved first and last residue. D genes are given only for firm matches. Size is omitted from some rows. Given values are once, few, many or a class for expanded clones.

>TRBV7-2|NA|11|TRBJ2-1|many
CASTTSDEQFF
TGTGCCAGCACCACGAGCGATGAGCAGTTCTTC
>TRBV7-2|NA|14|TRBJ2-2|NA
CASSQRGRIGELFF
TGTGCCAGCAGCCAAAGGGGTCGGATCGGGGAGCTGTTTTTT
>TRBV4-1|NA|16|TRBJ1-4|medium-sized
CASSQVSVRSNEKLFF
TGCGCCAGCAGCCAAGTGAGTGTCCGTTCGAATGAAAAACTGTTTTTT
>TRBV29-1|TRBD1|17|TRBJ1-2|many
CSGTLTRGQYRNYGYTF
TGCAGCGGAACATTAACTAGGGGACAGTACCGTAACTATGGCTACACCTTC
>TRBV20-1|NA|15|TRBJ2-1|NA
CSARDLYWSYNEQFF
TGCAGTGCTAGAGATCTGTACTGGTCGTACAATGAGCAGTTCTTC
>TRBV7-8|TRBD1|15|TRBJ2-3|few
CASSSGQIFTDTQYF
TGTGCCAGCAGCTCGGGACAGATTTTCACAGATACGCAGTATTTT
>TRBV28|TRBD1|16|TRBJ2-7|few
CASSPDREGTTYEQYF
TGTGCCAGCAGTCCCGACAGGGAAGGAACGACCTACGAGCAGTACTTC
>TRBV30|NA|16|TRBJ1-5|NA
CAWSAPGIQLFQPQHF
TGTGCCTGGAGCGCCCCAGGGATTCAGTTATTTCAGCCCCAGCATTTT
>TRBV18|TRBD2|17|TRBJ2-3|many
CASSRLSGGTGADTQYF
TGTGCCAGCTCACGACTTAGCGGGGGAACCGGGGCAGATACGCAGTATTTT
>TRBV6-5|NA|15|TRBJ1-1|NA
CASRPNGGGNTEAFF
TGTGCCAGCAGACCAAACGGCGGTGGAAACACTGAAGCTTTCTTT
>TRBV5-4|NA|15|TRBJ2-1|few
CASSPRTFGGDEQFF
TGTGCCAGCAGCCCCCGGACATTTGGAGGGGATGAGCAGTTCTTC
>TRBV18|NA|14|TRBJ2-7|NA
CASSPETGTYEQYF
TGTGCCAGCTCACCGGAGACAGGCACCTACGAGCAGTACTTC
>TRBV6-4|TRBD2|15|TRBJ2-7|NA
CASSPATSAIYEQYF
TGTGCCAGCAGCCCCGCCACTAGCGCCATCTACGAGCAGTACTTC
>TRBV7-2|NA|11|TRBJ1-1|many
CASSFAGLTFF
TGTGCCAGCAGCTTCGCAGGGTTGACTTTCTTT
>TRBV11-1|NA|14|TRBJ2-7|few
CASSYERGTYEQYF
TGTGCCAGCAGCTACGAAAGGGGCACCTACGAGCAGTACTTC
>TRBV7-6|NA|16|TRBJ1-5|NA
CASSLGGLGSNQPQHF
TGTGCCAGCAGCTTAGGAGGCCTGGGGAGCAATCAGCCCCAGCATTTT
>TRBV20-1|NA|12|TRBJ1-2|NA
CSAKRGNYGYTF
TGCAGTGCTAAGAGGGGAAACTATGGCTACACCTTC
>TRBV21-1|NA|14|TRBJ1-5|NA
CASSPRGYNQPQHF
TGTGCCAGCAGTCCCAGGGGTTACAATCAGCCCCAGCATTTT
>TRBV24-1|NA|13|TRBJ1-2|few
CATSDAGHYGYTF
TGTGCCACCAGTGATGCGGGACACTATGGCTACACCTTC
>TRBV11-3|NA|14|TRBJ2-2|few
CASSLVANTGELFF
TGTGCCAGCAGCTTAGTCGCGAACACCGGGGAGCTGTTTTTT
>TRBV7-3|TRBD1|17|TRBJ2-2|few
CASSLRGQGRNTGELFF
TGTGCCAGCAGCTTAAGGGGACAGGGCCGTAACACCGGGGAGCTGTTTTTT